The sequence of this T cell receptor beta chain was determined in a study of memory CD4+ T cells and cytomegalovirus serostatus. Single viable CD3+CD4+CD8-CD45RO+ cells were sorted as the memory CD4+ T cells. Per the authors' pipeline: Out-of-frame sequences were removed, leaving around 2,000,000 distinct TCRbeta sequences. TCRdb keeps only in-frame clones here, not all; method: immunoSEQ multiplex PCR. V, J and clone size are those of that table, while D and trimming were read from the DNA. The repertoire holds under 55,000 clones, about 73% seen once, with roughly 0.71% in the top ten. The ends lost 5 bases at V and 4 bases at J; junction bases unmatched: 8. Germline CDR1 SEHNR, CDR2 FQNEAQ (reference sequence). This CDR3 is built from 14 residues.

The chain employs TRBV7-9 and TRBJ2-7, with TRBD1 matching 7 bases. The sample comprised memory CD4+ T cells from blood. The receptor was isolated from an adult in good health and CMV-seronegative. CDR3 DNA sequence: TGTGCCAGCAGCGACGCGGACAGGAGTTACGAGCAGTACTTC. This encodes CASSDADRSYEQYF.